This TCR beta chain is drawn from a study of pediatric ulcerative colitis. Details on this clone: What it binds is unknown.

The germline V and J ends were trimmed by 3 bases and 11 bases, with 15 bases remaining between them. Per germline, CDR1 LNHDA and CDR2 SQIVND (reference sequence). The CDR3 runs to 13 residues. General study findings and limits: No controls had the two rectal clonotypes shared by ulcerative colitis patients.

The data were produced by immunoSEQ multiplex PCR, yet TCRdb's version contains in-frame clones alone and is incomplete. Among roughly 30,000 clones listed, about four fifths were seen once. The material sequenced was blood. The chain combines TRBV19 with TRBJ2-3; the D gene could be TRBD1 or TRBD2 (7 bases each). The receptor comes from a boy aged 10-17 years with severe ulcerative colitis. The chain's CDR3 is CASSMRQGGGQYF. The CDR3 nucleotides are TGTGCCAGTAGTATGCGACAGGGCGGGGGGCAGTATTTT.